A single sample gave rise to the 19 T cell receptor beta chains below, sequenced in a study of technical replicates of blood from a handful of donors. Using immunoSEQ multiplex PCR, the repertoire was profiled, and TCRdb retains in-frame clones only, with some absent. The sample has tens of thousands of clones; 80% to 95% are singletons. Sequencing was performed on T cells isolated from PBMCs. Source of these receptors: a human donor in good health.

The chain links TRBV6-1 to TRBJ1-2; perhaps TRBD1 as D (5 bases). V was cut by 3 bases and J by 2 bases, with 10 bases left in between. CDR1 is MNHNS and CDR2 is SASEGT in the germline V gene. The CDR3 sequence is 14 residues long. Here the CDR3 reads CASSDSRQNYGYTF. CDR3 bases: TGTGCCAGCAGTGATTCTCGACAGAACTATGGCTACACCTTC.

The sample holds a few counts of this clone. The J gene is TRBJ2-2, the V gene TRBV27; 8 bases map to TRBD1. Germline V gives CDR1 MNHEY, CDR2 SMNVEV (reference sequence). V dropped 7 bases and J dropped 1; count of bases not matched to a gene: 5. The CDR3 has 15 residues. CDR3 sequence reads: CASTPGTGNTGELFF. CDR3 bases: TGTGCCAGCACCCCCGGGACAGGGAACACCGGGGAGCTGTTTTTT.

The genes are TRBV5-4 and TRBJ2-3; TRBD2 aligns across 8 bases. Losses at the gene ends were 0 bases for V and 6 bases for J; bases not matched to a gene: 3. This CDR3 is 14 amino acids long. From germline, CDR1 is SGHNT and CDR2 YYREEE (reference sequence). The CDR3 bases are TGTGCCAGCAGCTTGGCGGGAGGGCCCGATACGCAGTATTTT. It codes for CASSLAGGPDTQYF.

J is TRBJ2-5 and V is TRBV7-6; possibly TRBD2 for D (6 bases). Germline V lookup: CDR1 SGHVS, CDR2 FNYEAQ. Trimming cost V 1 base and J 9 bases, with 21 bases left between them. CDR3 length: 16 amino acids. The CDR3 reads CASSLVSAGSPGAQYF. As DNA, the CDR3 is TGTGCCAGCAGCTTAGTTTCGGCGGGGAGCCCGGGGGCCCAGTACTTC.

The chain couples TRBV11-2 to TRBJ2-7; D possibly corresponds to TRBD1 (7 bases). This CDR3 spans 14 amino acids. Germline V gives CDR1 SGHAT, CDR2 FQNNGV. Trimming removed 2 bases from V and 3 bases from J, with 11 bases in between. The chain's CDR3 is CASSLLQGGYEQYF. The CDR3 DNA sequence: TGTGCCAGCAGCTTACTCCAGGGGGGCTACGAGCAGTACTTC.

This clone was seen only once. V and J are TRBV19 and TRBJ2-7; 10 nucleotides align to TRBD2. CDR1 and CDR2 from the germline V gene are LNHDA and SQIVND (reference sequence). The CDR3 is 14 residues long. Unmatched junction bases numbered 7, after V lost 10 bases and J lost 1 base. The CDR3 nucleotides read TGTGCCACCTCCACTAGCGGGACGTCCTACGAGCAGTACTTC. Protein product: CATSTSGTSYEQYF.

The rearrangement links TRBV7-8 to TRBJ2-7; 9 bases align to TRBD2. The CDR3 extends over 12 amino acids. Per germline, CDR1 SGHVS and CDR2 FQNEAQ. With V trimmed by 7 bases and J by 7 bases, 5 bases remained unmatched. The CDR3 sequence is CASTAGGQEQYF. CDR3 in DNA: TGTGCCAGCACGGCGGGGGGGCAGGAGCAGTACTTC.

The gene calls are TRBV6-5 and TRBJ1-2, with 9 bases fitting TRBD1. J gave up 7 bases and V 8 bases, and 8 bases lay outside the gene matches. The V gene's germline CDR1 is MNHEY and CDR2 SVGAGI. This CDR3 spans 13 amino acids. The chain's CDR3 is CASGTGNLLGYTF. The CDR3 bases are TGTGCCAGCGGGACAGGGAATCTTCTTGGCTACACCTTC.

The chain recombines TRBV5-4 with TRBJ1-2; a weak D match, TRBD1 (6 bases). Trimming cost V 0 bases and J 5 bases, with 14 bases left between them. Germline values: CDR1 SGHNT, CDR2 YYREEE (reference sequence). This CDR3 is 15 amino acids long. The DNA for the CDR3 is TGTGCCAGCAGCTTGGAGTCAGGGGAAATTTATGGCTACACCTTC. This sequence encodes CASSLESGEIYGYTF.

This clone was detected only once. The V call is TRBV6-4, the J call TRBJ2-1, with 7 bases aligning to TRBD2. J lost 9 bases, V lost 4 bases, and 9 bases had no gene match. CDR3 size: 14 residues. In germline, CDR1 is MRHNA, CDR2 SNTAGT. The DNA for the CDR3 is TGTGCCAGCAGTGCAACGGGAGGAATCACTGAGCAGTTCTTC. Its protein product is CASSATGGITEQFF.

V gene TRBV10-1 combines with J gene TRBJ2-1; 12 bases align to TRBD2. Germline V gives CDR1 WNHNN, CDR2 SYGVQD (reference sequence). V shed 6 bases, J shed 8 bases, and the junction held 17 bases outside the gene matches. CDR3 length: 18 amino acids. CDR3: CASSPTSGSYMGSDEQFF. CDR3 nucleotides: TGCGCCAGCAGCCCGACTAGCGGGAGTTATATGGGGTCCGATGAGCAGTTCTTC.

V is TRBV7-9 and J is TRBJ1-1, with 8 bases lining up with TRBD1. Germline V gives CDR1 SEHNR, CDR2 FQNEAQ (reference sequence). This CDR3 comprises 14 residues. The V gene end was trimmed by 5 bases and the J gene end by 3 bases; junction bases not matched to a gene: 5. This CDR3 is CASSGNRGDTEAFF. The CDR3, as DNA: TGTGCCAGCAGCGGGAACAGGGGGGACACTGAAGCTTTCTTT.

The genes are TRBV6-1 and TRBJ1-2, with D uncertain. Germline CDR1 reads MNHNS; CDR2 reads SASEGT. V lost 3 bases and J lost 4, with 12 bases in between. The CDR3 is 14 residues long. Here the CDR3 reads CASSDLEAFYGYTF. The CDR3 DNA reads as TGTGCCAGCAGTGATTTGGAGGCTTTCTATGGCTACACCTTC.

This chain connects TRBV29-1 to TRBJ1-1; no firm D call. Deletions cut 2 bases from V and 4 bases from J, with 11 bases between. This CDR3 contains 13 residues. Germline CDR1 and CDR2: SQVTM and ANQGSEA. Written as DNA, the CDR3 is TGCAGCGTTGAAACGAGATTAAGCACTGAAGCTTTCTTT. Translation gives CSVETRLSTEAFF.

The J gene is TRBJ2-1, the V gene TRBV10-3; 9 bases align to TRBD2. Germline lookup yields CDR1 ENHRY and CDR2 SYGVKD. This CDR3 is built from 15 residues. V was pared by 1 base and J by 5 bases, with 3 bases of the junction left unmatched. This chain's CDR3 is CAISEFASGNNEQFF. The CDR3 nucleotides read TGTGCCATCAGTGAGTTCGCTAGCGGGAACAATGAGCAGTTCTTC.

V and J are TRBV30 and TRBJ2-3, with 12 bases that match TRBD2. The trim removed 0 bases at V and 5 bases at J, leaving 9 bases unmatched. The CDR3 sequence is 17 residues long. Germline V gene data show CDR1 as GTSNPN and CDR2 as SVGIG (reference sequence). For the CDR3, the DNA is TGTGCCTGGAGTGTTTCCCGGACTAGCGGGAATTTAGATACGCAGTATTTT. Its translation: CAWSVSRTSGNLDTQYF. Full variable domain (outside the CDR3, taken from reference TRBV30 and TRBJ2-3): SQTIHQWPATLVQPVGSPLSLECTVEGTSNPNLYWYRQAAGRGLQLLFYSVGIGQISSEVPQNLSASRPQDRQFILSSKKLLLSDSGFYLCAWSVSRTSGNLDTQYFGPGTRLTVL.

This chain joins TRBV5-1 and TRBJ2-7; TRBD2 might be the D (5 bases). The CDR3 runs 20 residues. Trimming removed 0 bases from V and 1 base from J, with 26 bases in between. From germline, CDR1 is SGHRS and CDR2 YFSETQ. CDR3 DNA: TGCGCCAGCAGCTTGGAGGTAGGGTCGTGGGGAGCCCGTAATTCCTACGAGCAGTACTTC. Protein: CASSLEVGSWGARNSYEQYF.

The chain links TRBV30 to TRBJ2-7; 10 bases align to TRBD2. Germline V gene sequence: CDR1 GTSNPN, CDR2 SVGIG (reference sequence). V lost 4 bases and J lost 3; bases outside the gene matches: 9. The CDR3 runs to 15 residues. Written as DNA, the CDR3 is TGTGCCTGGACGGTAGCGGGAGGTCACTACTACGAGCAGTACTTC. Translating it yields CAWTVAGGHYYEQYF. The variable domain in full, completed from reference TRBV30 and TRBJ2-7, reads SQTIHQWPATLVQPVGSPLSLECTVEGTSNPNLYWYRQAAGRGLQLLFYSVGIGQISSEVPQNLSASRPQDRQFILSSKKLLLSDSGFYLCAWTVAGGHYYEQYFGPGTRLTVT.

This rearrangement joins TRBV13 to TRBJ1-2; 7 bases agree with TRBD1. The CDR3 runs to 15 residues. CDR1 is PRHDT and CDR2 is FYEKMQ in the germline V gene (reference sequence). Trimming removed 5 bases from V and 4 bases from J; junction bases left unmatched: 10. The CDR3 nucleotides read TGTGCCAGCAGCGCGTCGGGACAGATTTTCTATGGCTACACCTTC. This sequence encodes CASSASGQIFYGYTF.